The sequence of this T cell receptor (beta chain) was determined in a study of CD8 T cells in Susac syndrome. Findings and caveats of the study: The authors acknowledged that their TCR sequencing and HLA analysis involved a relatively small number of individuals.

Random hexamers primed reverse transcription of about 0.45 to 1 ug RNA. The method of amplification for TCR beta CDR3 was immunoSEQ multiplex PCR, covering 54 Vbeta and 13 Jbeta. TCRdb re-called the immunoSEQ multiplex PCR reads with MiXCR, one entry per CDR3 protein. This sample carries some 260,000 distinct CDR3 sequences, around 95% of them seen once, and the ten largest clones take approximately 0.072%. A single count supports this clonotype. Antigen: not known. With 4 bases removed from V and 6 bases from J, the gap between germline ends came to 9 bases. In germline, CDR1 is SGHKS, CDR2 YYEKEE (reference sequence). The CDR3 has 12 residues. From blood CD8+ and CD4+ T cells, the TCR beta chain was sequenced. The multiple sclerosis control group was made up of treatment-naive patients with stable or active relapsing-remitting disease.

Sample: CD4+ T cells from PBMCs. This clonotype was obtained from a human donor with multiple sclerosis. J is TRBJ2-3 and V is TRBV5-5; D is unresolved. CDR3 coding DNA: TGTGCCAGCAGCCCCATTGGCGATACGCAGTATTTT. Translating gives CASSPIGDTQYF.